This T cell receptor (beta chain) comes out of a study of cytotoxic CD8 clonotypes in ibrutinib-treated CLL. On the study more broadly: Partial response was seen in roughly 24 patients and complete response in 2; after median around 69 months, about 14 stayed remitted, roughly 12 progressed.

Repertoires were generated with immunoSEQ multiplex PCR, while TCRdb's copy carries only in-frame clones and drops some. The sample shows some 130,000 clones, approximately 89% of them seen only once. V trimming: 3 bases; J trimming: 9 bases; junction bases outside the gene matches: 10. The CDR3 is made up of 15 amino acids. Germline CDR1 reads MDHEN; CDR2 reads SYDVKM. About 2 micrograms of genomic DNA, which was extracted from cryopreserved PBMCs, served as the material used for the TCR beta libraries. The chain recombines TRBV28 with TRBJ2-1; TRBD2 agrees at 8 bases. This clonotype was obtained from a human donor with chronic lymphocytic leukemia. The specimen was PBMCs, collected after 12 months of ibrutinib treatment. This CDR3 reads CASSFPLAGRGEQFF. CDR3 nucleotides: TGTGCCAGCAGTTTTCCGCTAGCGGGTCGGGGTGAGCAGTTCTTC.